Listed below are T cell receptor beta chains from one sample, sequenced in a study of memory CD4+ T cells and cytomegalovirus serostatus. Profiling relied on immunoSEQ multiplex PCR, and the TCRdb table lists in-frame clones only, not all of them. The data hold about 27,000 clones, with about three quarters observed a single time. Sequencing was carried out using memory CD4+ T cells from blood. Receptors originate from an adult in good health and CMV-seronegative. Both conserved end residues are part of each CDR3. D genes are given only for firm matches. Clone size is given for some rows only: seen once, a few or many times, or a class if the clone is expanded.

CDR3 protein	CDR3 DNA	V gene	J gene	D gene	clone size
CASSSQGGNTIYF	TGTGCCAGCAGTTCGCAGGGAGGAAACACCATATATTTT	TRBV7-2	TRBJ1-3	NA	NA
CASSQESYYEQYF	TGTGCCAGCAGCCAAGAGTCCTACTACGAGCAGTACTTC	TRBV4-2	TRBJ2-7	NA	NA
CASSPRYSTYEQYF	TGTGCCAGCAGCCCCAGGTATTCCACCTACGAGCAGTACTTC	TRBV4-2	TRBJ2-7	NA	few
CASSEKGTANPGANVLTF	TGTGCCAGCAGTGAAAAGGGGACAGCGAACCCTGGGGCCAACGTCCTGACTTTC	TRBV6-1	TRBJ2-6	TRBD1	once
CASSLDPSYEQYF	TGTGCCAGCAGTTTGGACCCCTCCTACGAGCAGTACTTC	TRBV28	TRBJ2-7	NA	NA
CASSLQDRVTYEQYF	TGTGCCAGCAGCTTACAGGACAGGGTCACCTACGAGCAGTACTTC	TRBV5-4	TRBJ2-7	TRBD1	NA
CASSLDLSNQPQHF	TGTGCCAGCAGCTTGGACCTAAGCAATCAGCCCCAGCATTTT	TRBV4-2	TRBJ1-5	NA	NA
CASSRGLAATDTQYF	TGTGCCAGTAGTAGAGGGCTAGCGGCCACAGATACGCAGTATTTT	TRBV19	TRBJ2-3	TRBD2	once
CASSPGQGNYGYTF	TGTGCCAGCAGCCCGGGACAGGGGAACTATGGCTACACCTTC	TRBV27	TRBJ1-2	TRBD1	few
CASSGGRGTGELFF	TGTGCCAGTAGCGGGGGGCGCGGCACCGGGGAGCTGTTTTTT	TRBV19	TRBJ2-2	NA	few
CASSLMGGSVSGANVLTF	TGTGCCAGCAGTTTAATGGGGGGGTCGGTCTCTGGGGCCAACGTCCTGACTTTC	TRBV27	TRBJ2-6	TRBD2	NA
CYAGKPSYEQYF	TGCTATGCAGGGAAGCCCTCCTACGAGCAGTACTTC	TRBV11-3	TRBJ2-7	NA	few
CASSKGLAGYTGELFF	TGTGCCAGTAGTAAAGGACTAGCGGGATATACCGGGGAGCTGTTTTTT	TRBV19	TRBJ2-2	TRBD2	few
CASTQGPGAGYTF	TGTGCCAGCACCCAAGGGCCAGGGGCTGGCTACACCTTC	TRBV6-5	TRBJ1-2	NA	NA
CASSNGQRPTQETQYF	TGTGCCAGCAGCAATGGACAGCGGCCAACCCAAGAGACCCAGTACTTC	TRBV21-1	TRBJ2-5	NA	once
CASSLGGVTQYF	TGTGCCAGCAGCCTGGGGGGTGTTACGCAGTATTTT	TRBV7-2	TRBJ2-3	NA	NA
CASGSEGYTF	TGTGCCAGCGGTTCAGAAGGCTACACCTTC	TRBV7-9	TRBJ1-2	NA	NA
CASTKKGRGLGRGYTF	TGTGCCAGCACCAAAAAAGGGAGGGGTCTTGGTAGGGGCTACACCTTC	TRBV21-1	TRBJ1-2	NA	once
CASSLPGQGWEQYF	TGTGCCAGCTCATTGCCGGGACAGGGGTGGGAGCAGTACTTC	TRBV18	TRBJ2-7	TRBD1	NA
CASSLQNQPQHF	TGTGCCAGCAGCCTCCAAAATCAGCCCCAGCATTTT	TRBV7-9	TRBJ1-5	NA	NA
CASSLGTKNYGYTF	TGTGCCAGCAGCTTGGGCACTAAAAACTATGGCTACACCTTC	TRBV5-4	TRBJ1-2	NA	NA
CASTLTGVIRETQYF	TGTGCCAGCACCTTGACAGGGGTGATAAGGGAGACCCAGTACTTC	TRBV11-2	TRBJ2-5	TRBD1	NA
CASSGVGRGGRTDTQYF	TGTGCCAGCAGCGGGGTAGGGCGGGGGGGCCGGACAGATACGCAGTATTTT	TRBV7-3	TRBJ2-3	TRBD2	NA
CASSLLENQPQHF	TGTGCCAGCAGCTTATTGGAAAATCAGCCCCAGCATTTT	TRBV7-2	TRBJ1-5	NA	NA
CASSEFVGQETQYF	TGTGCCAGCAGTGAATTTGTGGGGCAGGAGACCCAGTACTTC	TRBV2	TRBJ2-5	NA	NA
CASSVVSTGELFF	TGTGCCAGCAGTGTCGTATCTACCGGGGAGCTGTTTTTT	TRBV6-1	TRBJ2-2	NA	once